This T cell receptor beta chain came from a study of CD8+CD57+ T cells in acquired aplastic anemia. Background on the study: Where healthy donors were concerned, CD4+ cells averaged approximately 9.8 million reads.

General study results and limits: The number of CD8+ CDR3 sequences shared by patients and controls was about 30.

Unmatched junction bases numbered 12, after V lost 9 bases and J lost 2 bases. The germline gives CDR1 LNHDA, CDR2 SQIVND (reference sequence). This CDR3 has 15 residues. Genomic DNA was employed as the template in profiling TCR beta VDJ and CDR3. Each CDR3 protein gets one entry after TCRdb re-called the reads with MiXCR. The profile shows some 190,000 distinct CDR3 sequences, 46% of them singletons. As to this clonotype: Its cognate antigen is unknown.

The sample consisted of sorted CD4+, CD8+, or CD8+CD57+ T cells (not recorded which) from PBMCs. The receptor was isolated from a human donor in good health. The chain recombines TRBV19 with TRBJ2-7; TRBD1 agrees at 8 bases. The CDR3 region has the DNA TGTGCCAGCAGCCCACAGACAGGGGCAACCTACGAGCAGTACTTC. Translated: CASSPQTGATYEQYF.